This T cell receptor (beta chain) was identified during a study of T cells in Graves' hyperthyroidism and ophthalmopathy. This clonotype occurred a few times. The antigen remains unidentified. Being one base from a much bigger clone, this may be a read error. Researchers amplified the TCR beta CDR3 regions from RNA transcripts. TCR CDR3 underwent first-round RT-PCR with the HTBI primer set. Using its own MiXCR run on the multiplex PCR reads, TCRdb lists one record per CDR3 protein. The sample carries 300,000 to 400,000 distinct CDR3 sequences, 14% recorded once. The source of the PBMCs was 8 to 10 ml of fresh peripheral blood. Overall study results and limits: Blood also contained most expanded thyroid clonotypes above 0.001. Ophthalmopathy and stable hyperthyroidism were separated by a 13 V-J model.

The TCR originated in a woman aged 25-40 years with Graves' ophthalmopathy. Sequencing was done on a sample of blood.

The CDR3: CSAGNFNEKLVF. The CDR3 DNA reads as TGCAGTGCTGGGAACTTTAATGAAAAACTGGTTTTT. V is TRBV20-1 and J is TRBJ1-4; no firm D call. In germline, CDR1 is DFQATT, CDR2 SNEGSKA (reference sequence). CDR3 length: 12 residues.